The 5 T cell receptor beta chains listed next were all sequenced from one sample in a study of T cell responses to AZD1222 COVID-19 vaccine. Sequencing was performed with immunoSEQ multiplex PCR; in TCRdb, only in-frame clones are kept and a portion is missing. The data show 100,000 to 150,000 clones, 75% to 90% seen once. The sequences come from peripheral blood, collected on day 0 of AZD1222 vaccination. Receptors were obtained from an adult in good health.

The chain recombines TRBV5-1 with TRBJ2-7; perhaps TRBD1 as D (6 bases). Germline loops: CDR1 SGHRS, CDR2 YFSETQ. This CDR3 has 15 amino acids. V was cut by 0 bases and J by 5 bases, with 15 bases left in between. As DNA, the CDR3 is TGCGCCAGCAGCTTGGATTTCGGGCAGGGGAACGAGCAGTACTTC. This encodes CASSLDFGQGNEQYF.

The genes are TRBV12-3 or TRBV12-4 and TRBJ1-2; D remains ambiguous. This CDR3 has 12 residues. Trimming shortened V by 2 bases and J by 5 bases, and 6 bases separated the two germline ends. DNA for the CDR3: TGTGCCAGCAGTTTATCCCTATATGGCTACACCTTC. This sequence encodes CASSLSLYGYTF.

This chain uses TRBV5-8 with TRBJ2-1, with a tentative D call TRBD2 (6 bases). Trimming cost V 4 bases and J 0 bases, with 11 bases left between them. The CDR3 totals 15 residues. Germline V CDR1 and CDR2: SGHTS, YDEGEE. The CDR3 DNA sequence: TGTGCCAGCAGCACGGGGGTTAGCTCCTACAATGAGCAGTTCTTC. Encoded protein: CASSTGVSSYNEQFF.

The chain's CDR3 is CASSRDLQGNYGYTF. The CDR3 nucleotides read TGTGCCAGTAGTAGGGATTTACAGGGGAACTATGGCTACACCTTC. The V gene is TRBV19, the J gene TRBJ1-2, with TRBD1 matching 7 bases. Looked up from germline, CDR1 is LNHDA and CDR2 is SQIVND (reference sequence). This CDR3 comprises 15 residues. J gave up 2 bases and V 4 bases, and 7 bases lay outside the gene matches.

The V gene is TRBV28, the J gene TRBJ2-4; D remains ambiguous. V lost 3 bases and J 7 bases, leaving 16 bases between the germline ends. The CDR3 loop spans 15 amino acids. Per the germline V gene, CDR1 is MDHEN and CDR2 is SYDVKM. In nucleotides, the CDR3 is TGTGCCAGCAGTTTGCGGCTAGGTGGCCCCAACATTCAGTACTTC. Encoded protein: CASSLRLGGPNIQYF.